These 6 T cell receptor beta chains originate from one sample sequenced in a study of blood T cells in healthy people across ages. A J-beta primer mix and a sample-barcoded 5' primer were used in a second PCR of about 7 to 12 cycles. TCRdb used MiXCR to reprocess the 5' RACE reads, holding one entry per CDR3 protein. The sample shows about 650,000 distinct CDR3 sequences, 32% of them seen only once. Source material: blood. The receptors were gathered from a woman aged 80 or over in good health.

The V call is TRBV11-3, the J call TRBJ2-3; D possibly uses TRBD1 or TRBD2 (5 bases each). Germline V gene lookup returns CDR1 SGHNT and CDR2 YENEEA. This CDR3 region has 15 residues. V lost 5 bases to trimming and J lost 3 bases, with 15 bases between them. CDR3 loop: CASSPRDGATDTQYF. CDR3 bases: TGTGCCAGCAGCCCGAGGGATGGGGCAACAGATACGCAGTATTTT.

To note about this clonotype: With a much larger clone just one base away, this may be a read error. This sequence joins TRBV6-5 and TRBJ2-1, with TRBD2 matching over 10 bases. The DNA matches TRBJ2-7 better at its end, which makes the J call doubtful. Germline V lookup: CDR1 MNHEY, CDR2 SVGAGI. The CDR3 length is 14 residues. The CDR3: CASGKRGGYNEQYF. The CDR3 DNA is TGTGCCAGCGGAAAGCGGGGGGGTTACAATGAGCAGTACTTC.

This clonotype has at least ten counts. In nucleotides, the CDR3 is TGTGCCAGCAGTCTAACGGGGGCGGTCAGCTCCTACAATGAGCAGTTCTTC. It codes for CASSLTGAVSSYNEQFF. This rearrangement joins TRBV6-1 to TRBJ2-1; TRBD1 or TRBD2 may be the D gene (6 bases each). CDR1 and CDR2 from the germline V gene are MNHNS and SASEGT. The V gene lost 5 bases and the J gene lost 0 bases, with 17 bases spanning the gap. The CDR3 runs to 17 residues.

As for this clonotype: This could be a read error, since a much larger clone is one nucleotide away. This rearrangement joins TRBV7-2 to TRBJ2-1; a weak D match, TRBD2 (6 bases). This CDR3 is 16 amino acids long. Looked up from germline, CDR1 is SGHTA and CDR2 is FQGNSA. Deletions cut 0 bases from V and 13 bases from J, with 22 bases between. The CDR3 region is CASSLASGGASGTQFF. The CDR3 nucleotides read TGTGCCAGCAGCTTAGCGTCTGGCGGGGCTAGTGGAACCCAGTTCTTC.

In its sample, this clonotype was seen many times. The genes are TRBV3-1 and TRBJ1-2; 7 positions match TRBD1. J gave up 5 bases and V 8 bases, and 5 bases lay outside the gene matches. Germline V gene data show CDR1 as LGHDT and CDR2 as YNNKEL (reference sequence). The CDR3 runs 12 residues. In DNA form, the CDR3 reads TGTGCCAGCGCCCAGGGGGGATATGGCTACACCTTC. As protein: CASAQGGYGYTF.

This clonotype showed up just once. A much larger clone is a single base away; this may be a read error. The genes are TRBV10-3 and TRBJ1-1, with D uncertain. Germline lookup yields CDR1 ENHRY and CDR2 SYGVKD. The CDR3 length is 15 residues. The CDR3 DNA reads TGTGCCATCAGTGAGAGAGGAGGAATTGACACTGAAGCTGTCTTT. It encodes CAISERGGIDTEAVF.